The T cell receptor (beta chain) described here comes from a study of PD-1 blockade in classical Hodgkin lymphoma. Using immunoSEQ multiplex PCR, the repertoire was profiled, and TCRdb retains in-frame clones only, with some absent. The sample contains about 32,000 clones, over 75% of which appear only once. There are 13 residues in the CDR3. V was pared by 2 bases and J by 10 bases, with 12 bases between. Per germline, CDR1 SGHAT and CDR2 FQDESV (reference sequence). As for time point: cycle 4 day 1 (C4D1), after 5 to 7 weeks of nivolumab. Each patient experienced a relapse that followed autologous stem cell transplantation, and brentuximab vedotin exposure varied. Complete response, partial response or progressive disease constituted the best responses recorded.

The sample consisted of peripheral blood mononuclear cells (PBMCs), taken before the fourth cycle of nivolumab. The chain combines TRBV11-1 with TRBJ2-1, with D perhaps matching TRBD1 (6 bases). The clonotype was recovered from a human donor with classical Hodgkin lymphoma. In nucleotides, the CDR3 is TGTGCCAGCAGCTTAAGGACAGCAGGAGAGCAGTTCTTC. Translation gives CASSLRTAGEQFF.